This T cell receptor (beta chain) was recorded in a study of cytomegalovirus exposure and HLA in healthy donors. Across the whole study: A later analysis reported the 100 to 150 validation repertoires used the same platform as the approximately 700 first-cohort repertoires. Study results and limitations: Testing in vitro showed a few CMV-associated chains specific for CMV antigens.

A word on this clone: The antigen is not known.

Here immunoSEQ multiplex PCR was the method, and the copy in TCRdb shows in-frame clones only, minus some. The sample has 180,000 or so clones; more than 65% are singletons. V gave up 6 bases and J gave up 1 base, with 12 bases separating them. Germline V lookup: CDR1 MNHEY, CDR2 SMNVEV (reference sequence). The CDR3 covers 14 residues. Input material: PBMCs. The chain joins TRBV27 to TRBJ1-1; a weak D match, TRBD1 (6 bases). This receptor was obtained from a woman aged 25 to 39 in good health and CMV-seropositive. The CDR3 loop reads CASSPGTKNTEAFF. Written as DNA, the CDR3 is TGTGCCAGCAGCCCCGGGACAAAGAACACTGAAGCTTTCTTT.